This T cell receptor (beta chain) is from a study of spatial heterogeneity in lung cancer. This clonotype showed up many times. TCRdb re-analysed the 5' RACE reads in MiXCR, keeping a single row per CDR3 protein. The data show about 25,000 distinct CDR3 sequences, 7% seen once. The sample's time point: sample taken at primary tumor resection. This CDR3 spans 15 amino acids. The V segment lost 4 bases and the J segment 6 bases; nucleotides outside the gene matches: 9. CDR1 and CDR2 from the germline V gene are SGHRS and YFSETQ. Specimen: PBMCs, collected at surgery. This receptor was identified in a male donor with early-stage non-small cell lung cancer. This rearrangement joins TRBV5-1 to TRBJ2-2; 7 positions match TRBD2. CDR3 protein: CASSPTSRRSGELFF. The CDR3 DNA reads as TGCGCCAGCAGCCCGACTAGCCGTCGGTCCGGGGAGCTGTTTTTT.